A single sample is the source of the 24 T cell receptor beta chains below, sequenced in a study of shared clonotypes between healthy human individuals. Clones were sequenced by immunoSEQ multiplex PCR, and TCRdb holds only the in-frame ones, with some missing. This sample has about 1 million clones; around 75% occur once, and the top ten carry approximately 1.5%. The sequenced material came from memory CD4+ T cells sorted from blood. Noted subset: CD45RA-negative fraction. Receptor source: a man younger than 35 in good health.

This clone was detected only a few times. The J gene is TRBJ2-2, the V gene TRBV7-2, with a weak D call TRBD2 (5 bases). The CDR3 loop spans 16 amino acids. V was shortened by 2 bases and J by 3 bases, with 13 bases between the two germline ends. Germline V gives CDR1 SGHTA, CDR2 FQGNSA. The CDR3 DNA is TGTGCCAGCAGCTTAAGGCCGGCCGGGGACACCGGGGAGCTGTTTTTT. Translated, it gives CASSLRPAGDTGELFF.

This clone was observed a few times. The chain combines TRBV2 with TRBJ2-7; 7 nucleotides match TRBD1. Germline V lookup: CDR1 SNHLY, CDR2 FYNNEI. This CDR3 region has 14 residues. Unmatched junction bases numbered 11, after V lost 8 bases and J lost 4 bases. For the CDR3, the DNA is TGTGCCAGCGGCCTGGAGAGGGGGCCTTACGAGCAGTACTTC. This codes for CASGLERGPYEQYF.

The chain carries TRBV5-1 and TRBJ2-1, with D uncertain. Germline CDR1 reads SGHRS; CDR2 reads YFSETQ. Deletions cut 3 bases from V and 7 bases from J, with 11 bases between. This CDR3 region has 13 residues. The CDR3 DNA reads TGCGCCAGCAGCTCGGCGTCTGGAAATGAGCAGTTCTTC. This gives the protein CASSSASGNEQFF.

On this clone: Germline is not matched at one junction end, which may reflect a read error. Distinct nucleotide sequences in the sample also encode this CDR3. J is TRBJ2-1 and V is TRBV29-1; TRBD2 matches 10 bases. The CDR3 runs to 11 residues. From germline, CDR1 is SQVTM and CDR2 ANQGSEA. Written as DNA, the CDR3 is TGCAGCGGACTACTAGCGGGAAAGCAATTCTTC. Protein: CSGLLAGKQFF.

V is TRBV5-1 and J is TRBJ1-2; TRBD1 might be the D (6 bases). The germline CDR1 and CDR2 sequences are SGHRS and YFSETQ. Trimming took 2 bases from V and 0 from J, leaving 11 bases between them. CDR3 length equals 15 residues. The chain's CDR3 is CASSLIGTTNYGYTF. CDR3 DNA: TGCGCCAGCAGCTTAATAGGGACAACTAACTATGGCTACACCTTC.

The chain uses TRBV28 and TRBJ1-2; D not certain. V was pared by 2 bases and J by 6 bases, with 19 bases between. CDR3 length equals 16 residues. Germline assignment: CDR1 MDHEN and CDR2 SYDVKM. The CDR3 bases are TGTGCCAGCAGTTTAGTCGGTAGCGGGAGAGGTCATGGCTACACCTTC. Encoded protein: CASSLVGSGRGHGYTF.

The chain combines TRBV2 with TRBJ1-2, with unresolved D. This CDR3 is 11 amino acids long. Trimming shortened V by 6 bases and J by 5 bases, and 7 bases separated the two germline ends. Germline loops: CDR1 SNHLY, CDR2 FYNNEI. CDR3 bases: TGTGCCAGCAGCCTACAGTATGGCTACACCTTC. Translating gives CASSLQYGYTF.

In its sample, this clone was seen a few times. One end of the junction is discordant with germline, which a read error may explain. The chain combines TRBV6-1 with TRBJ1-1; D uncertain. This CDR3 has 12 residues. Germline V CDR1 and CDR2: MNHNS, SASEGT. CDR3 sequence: CASSDRYSEAFF. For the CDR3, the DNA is TGTGCCAGCAGTGATAGATACTCTGAGGCTTTCTTT.

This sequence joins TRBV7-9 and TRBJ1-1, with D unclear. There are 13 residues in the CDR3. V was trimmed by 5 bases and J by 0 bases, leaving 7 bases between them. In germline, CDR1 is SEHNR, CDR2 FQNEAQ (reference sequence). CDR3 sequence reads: CASSRRVNTEAFF. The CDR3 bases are TGTGCCAGCAGCCGCAGAGTGAACACTGAAGCTTTCTTT.

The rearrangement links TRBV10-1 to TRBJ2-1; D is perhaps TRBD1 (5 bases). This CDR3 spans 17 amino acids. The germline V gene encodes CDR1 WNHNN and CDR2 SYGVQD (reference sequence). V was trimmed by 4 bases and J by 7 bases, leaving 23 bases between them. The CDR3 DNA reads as TGCGCCAGCAGTGGCGGAAAGGGGCCGGTGGTCGAGAATGAGCAGTTCTTC. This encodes CASSGGKGPVVENEQFF.

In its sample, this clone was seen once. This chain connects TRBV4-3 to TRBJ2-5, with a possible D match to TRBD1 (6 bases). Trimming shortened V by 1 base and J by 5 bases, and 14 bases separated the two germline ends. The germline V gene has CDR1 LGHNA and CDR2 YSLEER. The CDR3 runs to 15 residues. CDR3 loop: CASSQVVGAGETQYF. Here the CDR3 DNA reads TGCGCCAGCAGCCAAGTAGTGGGGGCCGGGGAGACCCAGTACTTC.

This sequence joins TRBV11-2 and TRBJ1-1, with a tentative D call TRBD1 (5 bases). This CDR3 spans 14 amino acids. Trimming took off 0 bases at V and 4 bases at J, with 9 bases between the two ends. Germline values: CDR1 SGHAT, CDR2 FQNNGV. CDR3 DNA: TGTGCCAGCAGCTTAGACGGGGGGTTCACTGAAGCTTTCTTT. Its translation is CASSLDGGFTEAFF.

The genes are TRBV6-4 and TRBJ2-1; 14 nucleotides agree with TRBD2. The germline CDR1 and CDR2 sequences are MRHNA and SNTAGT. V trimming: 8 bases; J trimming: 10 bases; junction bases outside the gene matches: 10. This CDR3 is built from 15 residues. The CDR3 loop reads CASPRTSGGRTEQFF. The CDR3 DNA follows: TGTGCCAGCCCGAGGACTAGCGGGGGGCGTACAGAGCAGTTCTTC.

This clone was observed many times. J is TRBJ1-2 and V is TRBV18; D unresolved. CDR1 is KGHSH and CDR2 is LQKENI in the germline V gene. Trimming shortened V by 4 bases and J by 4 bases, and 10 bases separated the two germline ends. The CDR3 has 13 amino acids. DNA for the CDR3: TGTGCCAGCTCACAGTCGCCAATCTATGGCTACACCTTC. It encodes CASSQSPIYGYTF.

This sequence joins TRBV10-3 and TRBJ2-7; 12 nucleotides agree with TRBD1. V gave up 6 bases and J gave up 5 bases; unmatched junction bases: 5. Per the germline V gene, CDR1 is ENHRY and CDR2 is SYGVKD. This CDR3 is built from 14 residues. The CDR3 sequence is CAISTGTGGHEQYF. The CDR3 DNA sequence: TGTGCCATCAGCACCGGGACAGGGGGCCACGAGCAGTACTTC.

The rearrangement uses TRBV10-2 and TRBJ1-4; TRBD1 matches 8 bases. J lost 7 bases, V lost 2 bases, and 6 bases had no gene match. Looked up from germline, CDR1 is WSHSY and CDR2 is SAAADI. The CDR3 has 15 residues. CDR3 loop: CASSEQGAALEKLFF. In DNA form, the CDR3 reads TGCGCCAGCAGTGAGCAGGGGGCAGCTCTTGAAAAACTGTTTTTT.

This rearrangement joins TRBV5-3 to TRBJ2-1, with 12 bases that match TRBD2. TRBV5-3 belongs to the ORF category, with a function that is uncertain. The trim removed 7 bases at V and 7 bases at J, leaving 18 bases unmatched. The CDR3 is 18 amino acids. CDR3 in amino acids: CARAQAWTSGKPGNEQFF. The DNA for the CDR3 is TGTGCCAGAGCCCAGGCCTGGACTAGCGGGAAACCGGGGAATGAGCAGTTCTTC.

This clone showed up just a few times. The CDR3 coding sequence is TGTGCCTGGAGTCTCATGGGCGAGCAGTACTTC. Protein product: CAWSLMGEQYF. The rearrangement uses TRBV30 and TRBJ2-7; D is unclear. The CDR3 consists of 11 residues. CDR1 and CDR2 (germline): GTSNPN, SVGIG (reference sequence). The V end was cut by 2 bases, the J end by 6 bases, with 8 bases between.

The CDR3, as DNA: TGTGCCAGCAGTCCGCCGACAGGTGATGGCTACACCTTC. Translated: CASSPPTGDGYTF. The chain recombines TRBV28 with TRBJ1-2; weak D call: TRBD1 (6 bases). CDR1 is MDHEN, CDR2 SYDVKM, per germline. V dropped 5 bases and J dropped 6 bases, with 13 bases sitting between them. The CDR3 covers 13 residues.

As DNA, the CDR3 is TGTGCCAGCAGCTTGCAGGGAGACGGACGCTACACCTTC. Translated, it gives CASSLQGDGRYTF. The chain has TRBV7-3 and TRBJ1-2; tentatively, D is TRBD1 (5 bases). The V and J ends lost 3 bases and 9 bases respectively, with 14 bases between them. The CDR3 totals 13 residues. Germline values: CDR1 SGHTA, CDR2 FQGTGA.

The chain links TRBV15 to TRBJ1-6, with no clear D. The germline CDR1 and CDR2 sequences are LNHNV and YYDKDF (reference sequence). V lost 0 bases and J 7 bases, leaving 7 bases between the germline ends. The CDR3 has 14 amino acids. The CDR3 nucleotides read TGTGCCACCAGCAGAGATATGGAGAATTCACCCCTCCACTTT. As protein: CATSRDMENSPLHF.

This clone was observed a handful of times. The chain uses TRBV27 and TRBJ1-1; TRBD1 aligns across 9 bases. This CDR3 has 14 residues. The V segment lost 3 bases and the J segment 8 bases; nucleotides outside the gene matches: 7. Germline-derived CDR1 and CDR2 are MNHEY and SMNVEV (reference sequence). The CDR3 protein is CASSLFRGTGEAFF. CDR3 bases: TGTGCCAGCAGTTTGTTCCGGGGGACAGGGGAAGCTTTCTTT.

CDR3 nucleotides: TGTGCCAGCAGCTTAGCGCTGCCAGGGACTACCGGGGAGCTGTTTTTT. This codes for CASSLALPGTTGELFF. This rearrangement joins TRBV7-9 to TRBJ2-2, with D tentatively TRBD2 (6 bases). This CDR3 contains 16 residues. Germline values: CDR1 SEHNR, CDR2 FQNEAQ (reference sequence). With 0 bases removed from V and 5 bases from J, the gap between germline ends came to 13 bases.

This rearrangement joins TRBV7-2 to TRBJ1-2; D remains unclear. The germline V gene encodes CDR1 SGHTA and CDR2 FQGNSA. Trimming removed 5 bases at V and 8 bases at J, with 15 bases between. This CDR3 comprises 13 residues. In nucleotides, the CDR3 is TGTGCCAGCAGCAAGGAACCTGCGCAGGGCTACACCTTC. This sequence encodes CASSKEPAQGYTF.